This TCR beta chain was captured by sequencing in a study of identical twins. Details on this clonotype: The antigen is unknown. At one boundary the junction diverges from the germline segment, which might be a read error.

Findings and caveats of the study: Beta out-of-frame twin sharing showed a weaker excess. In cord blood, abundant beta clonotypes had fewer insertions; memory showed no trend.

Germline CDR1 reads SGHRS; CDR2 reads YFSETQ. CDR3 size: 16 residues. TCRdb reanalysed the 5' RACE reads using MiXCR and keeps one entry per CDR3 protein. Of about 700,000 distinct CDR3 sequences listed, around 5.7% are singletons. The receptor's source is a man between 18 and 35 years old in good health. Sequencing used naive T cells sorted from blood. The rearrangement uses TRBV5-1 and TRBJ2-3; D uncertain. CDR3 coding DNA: TGCGCCAGCAGCTCGCAGGACGGGTTGAGCACATATACGCAGTATTTT. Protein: CASSSQDGLSTYTQYF.